The subject of this entry is one T cell receptor beta chain. Its target is unknown. This CDR3 comprises 16 residues. Germline lookup yields CDR1 MNHEY and CDR2 SVGEGT. The V end lost 5 bases, the J end lost 2 bases, and 17 bases lay between the germline ends. This record belongs to a study of vaccination effects on CD4 cells after COVID-19. Overall study results and limits: Marked clonal contraction was seen in infection- and vaccine-induced clones late after vaccination.

Before sequencing took place, the ViraFEST assay used viral peptide pools to expand antigen-specific CD4+ T cells. Having been cultured for about 10 days, the cells underwent CD4+ T cell isolation. Vaccine recipients, nucleocapsid antibody negative, had no prior SARS-CoV-2 infection. Culturing of some 2 million PBMC per well took place with about 9 IU/ml IL-2 and about 9.3 ug/ml peptides. Cultures received IL-2 medium that replaced half the medium on days 3 and 7. Sequencing used immunoSEQ multiplex PCR; TCRdb keeps in-frame clones, though not all of them. Of tens of thousands of clones listed, around four fifths are singletons.

The material sequenced was CD4+ T cells from PBMCs cultured with HCoV-229E spike peptides, taken before COVID-19 vaccination. The rearrangement links TRBV6-2 or TRBV6-3 to TRBJ2-3; a possible D gene is TRBD2 (7 bases). This clonotype was sampled from a human donor who received a COVID-19 vaccine. CDR3 amino acids: CASSGTGGLSTDTQYF. In nucleotides, the CDR3 is TGTGCCAGCAGTGGGACGGGGGGCCTATCCACAGATACGCAGTATTTT.